The clone carrying this TCR beta chain has only one observation. The data were taken from a study of blood T cell repertoires in COVID-19. Study-level background: COVID-19 samples from acute and convalescent phases originated in the United States, Italy and Spain. PBMCs, B-cell-depleted T cells, or T cells were the source of the cDNA or gDNA that made up the material.

Clones were sequenced by immunoSEQ multiplex PCR, and TCRdb holds only the in-frame ones, with some missing. This table holds over 100,000 clones, around 88% found once. This TCR derives from a man aged 50-60 years with acute or convalescent COVID-19. The sequenced sample was peripheral blood.

CDR3 bases: TGTGCCAGCAGCCTTTGGGACAGGGGTGACGGGGAGCTGTTTTTT. Its protein product is CASSLWDRGDGELFF. The V and J genes are TRBV9 and TRBJ2-2; 10 bases are shared with TRBD1. This CDR3 contains 15 residues. The ends lost 4 bases at V and 7 bases at J; junction bases unmatched: 7. Germline assignment: CDR1 SGDLS and CDR2 YYNGEE.